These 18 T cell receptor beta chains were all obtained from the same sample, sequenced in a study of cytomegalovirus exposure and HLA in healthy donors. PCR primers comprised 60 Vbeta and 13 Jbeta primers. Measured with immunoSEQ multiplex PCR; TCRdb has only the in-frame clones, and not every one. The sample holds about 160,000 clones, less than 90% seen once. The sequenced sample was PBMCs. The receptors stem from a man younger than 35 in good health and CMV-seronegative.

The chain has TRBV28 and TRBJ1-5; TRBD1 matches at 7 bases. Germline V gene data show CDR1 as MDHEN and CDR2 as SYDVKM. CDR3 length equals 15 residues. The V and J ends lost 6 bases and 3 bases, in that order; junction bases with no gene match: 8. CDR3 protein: CASRKSGTVNQPQHF. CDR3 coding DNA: TGTGCCAGCAGGAAATCGGGGACAGTCAATCAGCCCCAGCATTTT.

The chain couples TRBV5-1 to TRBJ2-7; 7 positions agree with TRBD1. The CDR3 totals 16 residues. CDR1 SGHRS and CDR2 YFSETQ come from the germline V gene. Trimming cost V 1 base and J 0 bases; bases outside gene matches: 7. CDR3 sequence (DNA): TGCGCCAGCAGCTTGTGGGGCCGGGACAGCTCCTACGAGCAGTACTTC. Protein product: CASSLWGRDSSYEQYF.

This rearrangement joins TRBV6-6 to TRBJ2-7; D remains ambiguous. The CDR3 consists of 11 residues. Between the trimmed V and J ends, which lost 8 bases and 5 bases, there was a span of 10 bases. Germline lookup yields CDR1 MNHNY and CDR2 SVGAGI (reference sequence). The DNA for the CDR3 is TGTGCCAGCGGTACGAGTGACGAGCAGTACTTC. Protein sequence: CASGTSDEQYF.

The CDR3, as DNA: TGCAGTGCTGGACAGGGTTACGAGCAGTACTTC. Translation gives CSAGQGYEQYF. This chain connects TRBV20-1 to TRBJ2-7; TRBD1 matches 8 bases. CDR3 length equals 11 residues. V lost 5 bases, J lost 4 bases, and 1 base stayed unmatched. Germline assignment: CDR1 DFQATT and CDR2 SNEGSKA (reference sequence).

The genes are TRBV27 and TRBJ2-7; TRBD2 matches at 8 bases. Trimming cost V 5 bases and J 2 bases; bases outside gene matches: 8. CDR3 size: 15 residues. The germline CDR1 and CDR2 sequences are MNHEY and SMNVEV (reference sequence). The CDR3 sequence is CASSEAGADTYEQYF. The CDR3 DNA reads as TGTGCCAGCAGTGAAGCGGGGGCCGATACCTACGAGCAGTACTTC.

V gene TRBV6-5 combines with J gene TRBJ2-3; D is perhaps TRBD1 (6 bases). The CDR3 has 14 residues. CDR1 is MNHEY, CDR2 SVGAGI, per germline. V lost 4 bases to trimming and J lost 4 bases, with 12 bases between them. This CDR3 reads CASSFRQAPDTQYF. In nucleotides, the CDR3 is TGTGCCAGCAGTTTTCGACAGGCGCCAGATACGCAGTATTTT.

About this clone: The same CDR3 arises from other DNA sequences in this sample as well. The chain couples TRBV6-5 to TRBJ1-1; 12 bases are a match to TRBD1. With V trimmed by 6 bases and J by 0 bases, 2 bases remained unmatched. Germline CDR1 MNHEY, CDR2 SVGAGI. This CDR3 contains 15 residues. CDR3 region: CASSRDRGLNTEAFF. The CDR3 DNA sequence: TGTGCCAGCAGCAGGGACAGGGGGCTGAACACTGAAGCTTTCTTT.

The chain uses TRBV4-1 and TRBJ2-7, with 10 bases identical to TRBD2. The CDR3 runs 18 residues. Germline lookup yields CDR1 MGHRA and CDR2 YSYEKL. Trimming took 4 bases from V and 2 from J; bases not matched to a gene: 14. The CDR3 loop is CASSRPALSGGPPYEQYF. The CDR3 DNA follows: TGCGCCAGCAGCCGTCCGGCCCTTAGCGGGGGGCCCCCCTACGAGCAGTACTTC.

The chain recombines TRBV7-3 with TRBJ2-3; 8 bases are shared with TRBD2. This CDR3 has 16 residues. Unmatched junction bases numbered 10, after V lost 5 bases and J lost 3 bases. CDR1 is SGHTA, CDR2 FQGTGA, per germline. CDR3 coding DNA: TGTGCCAGCAGCCAGGGGCGGGGGGCGGTGACAGATACGCAGTATTTT. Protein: CASSQGRGAVTDTQYF. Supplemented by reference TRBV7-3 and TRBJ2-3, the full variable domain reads GAGVSQTPSNKVTEKGKYVELRCDPISGHTALYWYRQSLGQGPEFLIYFQGTGAADDSGLPNDRFFAVRPEGSVSTLKIQRTERGDSAVYLCASSQGRGAVTDTQYFGPGTRLTVL.

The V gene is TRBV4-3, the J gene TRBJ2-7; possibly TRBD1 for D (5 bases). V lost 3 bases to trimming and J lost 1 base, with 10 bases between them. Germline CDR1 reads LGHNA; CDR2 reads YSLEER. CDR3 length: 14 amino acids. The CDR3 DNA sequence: TGCGCCAGCAGCCAGATACAGGAATCCTACGAGCAGTACTTC. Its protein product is CASSQIQESYEQYF.

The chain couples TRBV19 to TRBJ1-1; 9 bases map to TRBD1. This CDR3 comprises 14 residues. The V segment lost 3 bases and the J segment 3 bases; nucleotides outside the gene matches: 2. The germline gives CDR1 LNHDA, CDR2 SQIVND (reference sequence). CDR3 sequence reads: CASSIGQGYTEAFF. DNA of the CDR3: TGTGCCAGTAGTATCGGACAGGGGTACACTGAAGCTTTCTTT.

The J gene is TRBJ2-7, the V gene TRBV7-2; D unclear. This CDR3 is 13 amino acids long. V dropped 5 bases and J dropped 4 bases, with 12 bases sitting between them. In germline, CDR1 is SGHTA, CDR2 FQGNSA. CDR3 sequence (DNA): TGTGCCAGCAGCCTCACAAACAAGTACGAGCAGTACTTC. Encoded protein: CASSLTNKYEQYF.

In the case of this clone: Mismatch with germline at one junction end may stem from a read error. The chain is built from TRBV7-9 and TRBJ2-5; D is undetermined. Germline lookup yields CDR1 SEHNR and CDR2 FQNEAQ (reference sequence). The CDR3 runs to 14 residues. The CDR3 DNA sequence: TGTGCCAGCAGCTTAGTCCTAGATCAAGAGGCCCAGTACTTC. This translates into CASSLVLDQEAQYF.

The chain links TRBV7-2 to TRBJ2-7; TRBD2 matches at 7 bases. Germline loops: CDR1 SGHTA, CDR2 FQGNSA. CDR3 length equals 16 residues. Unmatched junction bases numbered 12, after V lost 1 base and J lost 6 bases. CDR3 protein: CASSLGGGGWRLEQYF. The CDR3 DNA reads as TGTGCCAGCAGCTTAGGTGGGGGGGGATGGCGTCTCGAGCAGTACTTC.

DNA for the CDR3: TGTGCCAGCAGCGATCGGGGACTAGCGGGGGGCAATGAGCAGTTCTTC. This sequence encodes CASSDRGLAGGNEQFF. V is TRBV11-2 and J is TRBJ2-1, with 15 bases that match TRBD2. CDR3 length: 16 amino acids. The V gene end was trimmed by 5 bases and the J gene end by 6 bases; junction bases not matched to a gene: 5. The germline V gene has CDR1 SGHAT and CDR2 FQNNGV. Based on the CDR3 plus reference TRBV11-2 and TRBJ2-1, the full variable domain is EAGVAQSPRYKIIEKRQSVAFWCNPISGHATLYWYQQILGQGPKLLIQFQNNGVVDDSQLPKDRFSAERLKGVDSTLKIQPAKLEDSAVYLCASSDRGLAGGNEQFFGPGTRLTVL.

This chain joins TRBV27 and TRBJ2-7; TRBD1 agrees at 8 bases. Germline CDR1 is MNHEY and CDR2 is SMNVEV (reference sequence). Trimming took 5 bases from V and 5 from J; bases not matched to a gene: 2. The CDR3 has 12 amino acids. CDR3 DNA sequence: TGTGCCAGCAGTCCCAGGGGGCACGAGCAGTACTTC. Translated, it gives CASSPRGHEQYF.

The CDR3 bases are TGTGCCAGCAGCTTCCTAGCGGGAGAATACAATGAGCAGTTCTTC. As protein: CASSFLAGEYNEQFF. The chain joins TRBV7-3 to TRBJ2-1; TRBD2 matches at 10 bases. The CDR3 loop spans 15 amino acids. Per germline, CDR1 SGHTA and CDR2 FQGTGA. The trim removed 3 bases at V and 4 bases at J, leaving 3 bases unmatched.

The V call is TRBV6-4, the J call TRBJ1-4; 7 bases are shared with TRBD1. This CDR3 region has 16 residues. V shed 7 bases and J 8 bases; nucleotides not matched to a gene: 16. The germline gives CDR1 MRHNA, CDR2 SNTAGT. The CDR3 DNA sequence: TGTGCCAGCAACCTCAGGGGGGAACAGTTCTTGGAAAAACTGTTTTTT. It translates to CASNLRGEQFLEKLFF.